Below are 9 T cell receptor beta chains sequenced from a single sample in a study of CD8 T cells in ankylosing spondylitis. Their antigens remain unidentified. TCRdb passed the 5' RACE reads through MiXCR, listing each CDR3 protein once. The table has 700,000 to 1,000,000 distinct CDR3 sequences, 10% to 15% seen once. Study-level results: The study identified a TCR beta motif of under ten highly homologous variants that appeared characteristic of ankylosing spondylitis blood.

Sequencing was carried out using blood, either unsorted or a sorted T cell fraction (not recorded which). These receptors originate from a male donor with ankylosing spondylitis.

The chain has TRBV12-5 and TRBJ2-5, with D perhaps assigned TRBD1 or TRBD2 (5 bases each). The V gene lost 0 bases and the J gene lost 5 bases, with 16 bases spanning the gap. Germline CDR1 is LGHNT and CDR2 is FRNRAP. The CDR3 loop spans 16 amino acids. This CDR3 reads CASGLVLEGRKETQYF. The CDR3 DNA is TGTGCTAGTGGTTTGGTACTCGAGGGACGAAAGGAGACCCAGTACTTC.

This clonotype was picked up a small number of times. CDR3 loop: CSVSLAPNTGELFF. The DNA of the CDR3 is TGCAGCGTTTCACTAGCGCCGAACACCGGGGAGCTGTTTTTT. J is TRBJ2-2 and V is TRBV20-1; TRBD2 agrees at 7 bases. Germline V CDR1 and CDR2: DFQATT, SNEGSKA (reference sequence). The CDR3 totals 14 residues.

The chain carries TRBV18 and TRBJ2-7; TRBD1 matches at 11 bases. V trimming: 6 bases; J trimming: 5 bases; junction bases outside the gene matches: 9. Germline CDR1 reads KGHSH; CDR2 reads LQKENI. The length of the CDR3 is 15 residues. CDR3 DNA: TGTGCCAGCTCCCTCGGACAGGGGGCGCTTAACGAGCAGTACTTC. This codes for CASSLGQGALNEQYF.

This chain connects TRBV12-3 or TRBV12-4 to TRBJ2-3; 7 bases align to TRBD2. Germline trimming cut 7 bases from V and 1 base from J; bases unmatched to any gene: 11. The CDR3 contains 16 residues. The CDR3 loop is CASNPRAGSGTDTQYF. The DNA of the CDR3 is TGTGCCAGCAACCCTAGAGCGGGGTCTGGCACAGATACGCAGTATTTT.

This clonotype was found many times. V and J are TRBV20-1 and TRBJ2-2, with TRBD1 matching over 8 bases. Germline values: CDR1 DFQATT, CDR2 SNEGSKA (reference sequence). The CDR3 sequence is 11 residues long. V shed 5 bases and J 13 bases; nucleotides not matched to a gene: 6. DNA for the CDR3: TGCAGTGCTGTCAGGGGGCCGTGGCTGTTTTTT. It encodes CSAVRGPWLFF.

This CDR3 is CASSRSGRAYNEQFF. The CDR3 DNA reads TGTGCCAGCAGCCGAAGCGGGAGGGCGTACAATGAGCAGTTCTTC. J is TRBJ2-1 and V is TRBV12-3 or TRBV12-4; 10 bases are a match to TRBD2. Unmatched junction bases numbered 6, after V lost 6 bases and J lost 4 bases. This CDR3 comprises 15 residues.

This clonotype has just a few counts. V gene TRBV20-1 combines with J gene TRBJ2-3; D ambiguous. V lost 3 bases and J lost 4, with 11 bases in between. The CDR3 length is 13 residues. In germline, CDR1 is DFQATT, CDR2 SNEGSKA (reference sequence). The CDR3 region is CSASRPQADTQYF. DNA for the CDR3: TGCAGTGCTAGTAGGCCCCAGGCAGATACGCAGTATTTT.

This clonotype occurred a few times. The genes are TRBV2 and TRBJ2-7, with D tentatively TRBD1 (5 bases). The germline V gene has CDR1 SNHLY and CDR2 FYNNEI. The V and J ends lost 2 bases and 3 bases respectively, with 8 bases between them. This CDR3 has 13 amino acids. The CDR3 sequence: CASSEKGNYEQYF. CDR3 in DNA: TGTGCCAGCAGTGAAAAGGGGAACTACGAGCAGTACTTC.

This clonotype has just a few counts. This rearrangement joins TRBV4-3 to TRBJ2-1; possibly TRBD2 for D (6 bases). Germline assignment: CDR1 LGHNA and CDR2 YSLEER. The CDR3 contains 19 residues. V lost 0 bases to trimming and J lost 0 bases, with 18 bases between them. The CDR3 nucleotides read TGCGCCAGCAGCCAAGAGGTTCTTGTAGCGGTTAGCTCCTACAATGAGCAGTTCTTC. Translated: CASSQEVLVAVSSYNEQFF.